This T cell receptor beta chain was sequenced in a study of T-cell memory formation after mild COVID-19. Study results and limitations: Contracting CD4+ clones were located mainly in CM and EM, and CD8+ clones in EMRA. Later expanders leaned toward CD4+, whereas clones contracting from day 15 to 85 were balanced CD4/CD8. For second-wave clones that peaked at day 37, SARS-CoV-2 specificity went unverified.

Details on this clonotype: Its antigen remains unknown.

cDNA libraries for TCR alpha and TCR beta, carrying sample barcodes and UMIs, came from 5'RACE with constant-segment primers. TCRdb independently ran MiXCR on the 5' RACE reads; one entry per CDR3 protein. The sample lists about 390,000 distinct CDR3 sequences; roughly 15% were seen once. The CDR3 consists of 15 residues. V shed 0 bases and J shed 0 bases, with 10 bases lying between them. Looked up from germline, CDR1 is SGHRS and CDR2 is YFSETQ. The V and J genes are TRBV5-1 and TRBJ2-7; TRBD1 is a possible D gene (6 bases). This sequence was found in a man younger than 35 who had mild COVID-19 (a few samples of this study predate the infection). Cell type and time point are not known. The sequenced material came from PBMCs or a T cell subset sorted from them (not recorded which). The CDR3 spells CASSLVTGSSYEQYF. The CDR3 coding sequence is TGCGCCAGCAGCTTGGTAACAGGGAGCTCCTACGAGCAGTACTTC.